This TCR beta chain was recovered during a study of blood T cell repertoires in COVID-19. Study at large: Sites in the United States, Italy and Spain provided acute and convalescent COVID-19 samples. Sources were T cells, B-cell-depleted T cells, or PBMCs; the material itself was cDNA or gDNA.

In the authors' methods: Estimation of nucleated cell counts was performed using reference gene primer amplification. The method was immunoSEQ multiplex PCR; TCRdb's version includes in-frame clones alone and lacks a portion of them. Clone size and V and J calls were adopted from that table, with D and trimming inferred from the DNA. The sample records roughly 81,000 clones, around 86% being singletons. The germline gives CDR1 LGHNA, CDR2 YSLEER. The V gene end was trimmed by 0 bases and the J gene end by 4 bases; junction bases not matched to a gene: 13. The CDR3 consists of 18 residues. The chain joins TRBV4-3 to TRBJ2-5, with 8 bases lining up with TRBD1. The sequence came from a man between 35 and 55 years old with acute or convalescent COVID-19. The sequencing sample was made of peripheral blood. The CDR3 loop is CASSQDPAGGASGETQYF. For the CDR3, the DNA is TGCGCCAGCAGCCAAGACCCGGCAGGGGGCGCCTCCGGAGAGACCCAGTACTTC.